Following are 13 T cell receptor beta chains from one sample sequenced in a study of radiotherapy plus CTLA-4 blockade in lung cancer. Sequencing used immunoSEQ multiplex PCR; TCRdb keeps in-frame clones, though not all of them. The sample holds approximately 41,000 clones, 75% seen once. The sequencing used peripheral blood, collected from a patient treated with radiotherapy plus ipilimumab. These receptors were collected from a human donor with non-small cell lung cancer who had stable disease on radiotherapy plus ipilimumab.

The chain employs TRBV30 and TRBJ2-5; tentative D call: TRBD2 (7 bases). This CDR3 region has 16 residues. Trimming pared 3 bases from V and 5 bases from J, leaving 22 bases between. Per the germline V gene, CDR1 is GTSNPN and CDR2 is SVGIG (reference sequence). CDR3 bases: TGTGCCTGGAGGGGTAAGGGGGGGGCTCACCCGGAGACCCAGTACTTC. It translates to CAWRGKGGAHPETQYF. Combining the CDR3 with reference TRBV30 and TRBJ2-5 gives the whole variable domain SQTIHQWPATLVQPVGSPLSLECTVEGTSNPNLYWYRQAAGRGLQLLFYSVGIGQISSEVPQNLSASRPQDRQFILSSKKLLLSDSGFYLCAWRGKGGAHPETQYFGPGTRLLVL.

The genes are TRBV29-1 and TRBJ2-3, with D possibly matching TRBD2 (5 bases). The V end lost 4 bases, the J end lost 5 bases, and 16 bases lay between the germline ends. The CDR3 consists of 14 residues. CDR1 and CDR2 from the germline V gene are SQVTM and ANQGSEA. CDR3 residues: CSVVIGTRGDTQYF. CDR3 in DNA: TGCAGCGTTGTAATTGGAACCCGGGGAGATACGCAGTATTTT.

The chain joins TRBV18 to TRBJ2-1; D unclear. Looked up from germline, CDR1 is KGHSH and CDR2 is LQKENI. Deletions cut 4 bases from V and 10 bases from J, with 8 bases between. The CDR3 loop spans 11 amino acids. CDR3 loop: CASSLAIEQFF. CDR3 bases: TGTGCCAGCTCACTCGCTATAGAGCAGTTCTTC.

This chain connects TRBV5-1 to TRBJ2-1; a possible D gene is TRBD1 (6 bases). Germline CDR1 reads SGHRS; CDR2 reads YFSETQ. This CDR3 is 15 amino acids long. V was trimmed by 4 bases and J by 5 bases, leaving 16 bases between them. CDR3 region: CASSPTGQGNNEQFF. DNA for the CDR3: TGCGCCAGCAGCCCGACCGGGCAGGGGAACAATGAGCAGTTCTTC. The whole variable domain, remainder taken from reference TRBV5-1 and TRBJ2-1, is KAGVTQTPRYLIKTRGQQVTLSCSPISGHRSVSWYQQTPGQGLQFLFEYFSETQRNKGNFPGRFSGRQFSNSRSEMNVSTLELGDSALYLCASSPTGQGNNEQFFGPGTRLTVL.

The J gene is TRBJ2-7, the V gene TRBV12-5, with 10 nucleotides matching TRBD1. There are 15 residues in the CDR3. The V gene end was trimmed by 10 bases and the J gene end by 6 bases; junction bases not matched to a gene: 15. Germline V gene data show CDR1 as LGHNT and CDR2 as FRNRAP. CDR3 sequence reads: CATSDWDRGNREQYF. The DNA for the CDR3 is TGTGCTACCTCGGATTGGGACAGGGGCAATCGCGAGCAGTACTTC.

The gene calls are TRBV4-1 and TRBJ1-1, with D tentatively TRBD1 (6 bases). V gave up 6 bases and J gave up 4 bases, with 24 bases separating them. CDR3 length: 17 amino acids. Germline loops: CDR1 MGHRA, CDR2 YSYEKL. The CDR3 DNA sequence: TGCGCCAGCAGGCGGGGAGGGGGGCGGGGGCTCGGCACTGAAGCTTTCTTT. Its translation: CASRRGGGRGLGTEAFF.

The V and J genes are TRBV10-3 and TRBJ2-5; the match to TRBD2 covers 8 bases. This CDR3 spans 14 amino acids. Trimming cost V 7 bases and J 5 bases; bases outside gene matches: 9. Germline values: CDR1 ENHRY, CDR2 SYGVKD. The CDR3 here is CAINPGTRGETQYF. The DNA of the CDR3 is TGTGCCATCAACCCCGGGACTAGGGGGGAGACCCAGTACTTC.

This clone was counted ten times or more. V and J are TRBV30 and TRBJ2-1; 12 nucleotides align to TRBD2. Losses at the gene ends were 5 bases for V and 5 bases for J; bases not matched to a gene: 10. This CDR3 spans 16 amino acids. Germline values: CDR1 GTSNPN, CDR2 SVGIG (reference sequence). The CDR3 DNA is TGTGCCTGGGCGCGGGATACTAGCGGGAGGCACAATGAGCAGTTCTTC. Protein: CAWARDTSGRHNEQFF.

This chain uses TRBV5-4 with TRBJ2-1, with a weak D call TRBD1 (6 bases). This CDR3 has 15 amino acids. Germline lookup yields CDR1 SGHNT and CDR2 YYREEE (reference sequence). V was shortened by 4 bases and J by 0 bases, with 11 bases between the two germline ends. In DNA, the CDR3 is TGTGCCAGCAGCCCAGGACAGAGCTCCTACAATGAGCAGTTCTTC. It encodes CASSPGQSSYNEQFF. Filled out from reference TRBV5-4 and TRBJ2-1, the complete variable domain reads ETGVTQSPTHLIKTRGQQVTLRCSSQSGHNTVSWYQQALGQGPQFIFQYYREEENGRGNFPPRFSGLQFPNYSSELNVNALELDDSALYLCASSPGQSSYNEQFFGPGTRLTVL.

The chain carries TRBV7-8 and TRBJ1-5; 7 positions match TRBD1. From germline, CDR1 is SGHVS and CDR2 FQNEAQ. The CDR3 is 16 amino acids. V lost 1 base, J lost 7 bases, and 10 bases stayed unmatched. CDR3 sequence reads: CASSLVAGGVVQPQHF. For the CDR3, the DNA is TGTGCCAGCAGCTTAGTCGCAGGGGGTGTAGTGCAGCCCCAGCATTTT.

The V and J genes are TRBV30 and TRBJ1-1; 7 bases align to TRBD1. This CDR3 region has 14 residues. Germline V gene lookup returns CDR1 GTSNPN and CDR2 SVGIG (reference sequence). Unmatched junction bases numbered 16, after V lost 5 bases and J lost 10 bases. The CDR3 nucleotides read TGTGCCTGGTCCCGACAGGGAACTTATGTTGGAGCTTTCTTT. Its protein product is CAWSRQGTYVGAFF.

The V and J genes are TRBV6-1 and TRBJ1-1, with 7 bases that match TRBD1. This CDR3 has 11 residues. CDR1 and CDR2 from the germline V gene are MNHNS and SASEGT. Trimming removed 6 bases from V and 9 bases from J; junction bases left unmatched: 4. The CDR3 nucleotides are TGTGCCAGCAGCATGACAGGGAAAGCTTTCTTT. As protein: CASSMTGKAFF.

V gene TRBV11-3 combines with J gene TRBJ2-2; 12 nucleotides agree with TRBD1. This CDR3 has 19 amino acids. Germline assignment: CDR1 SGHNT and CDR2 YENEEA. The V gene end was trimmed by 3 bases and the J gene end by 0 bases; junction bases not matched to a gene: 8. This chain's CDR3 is CASSFYLGQGATNTGELFF. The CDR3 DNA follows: TGTGCCAGCAGCTTTTACCTGGGACAGGGGGCGACGAACACCGGGGAGCTGTTTTTT.